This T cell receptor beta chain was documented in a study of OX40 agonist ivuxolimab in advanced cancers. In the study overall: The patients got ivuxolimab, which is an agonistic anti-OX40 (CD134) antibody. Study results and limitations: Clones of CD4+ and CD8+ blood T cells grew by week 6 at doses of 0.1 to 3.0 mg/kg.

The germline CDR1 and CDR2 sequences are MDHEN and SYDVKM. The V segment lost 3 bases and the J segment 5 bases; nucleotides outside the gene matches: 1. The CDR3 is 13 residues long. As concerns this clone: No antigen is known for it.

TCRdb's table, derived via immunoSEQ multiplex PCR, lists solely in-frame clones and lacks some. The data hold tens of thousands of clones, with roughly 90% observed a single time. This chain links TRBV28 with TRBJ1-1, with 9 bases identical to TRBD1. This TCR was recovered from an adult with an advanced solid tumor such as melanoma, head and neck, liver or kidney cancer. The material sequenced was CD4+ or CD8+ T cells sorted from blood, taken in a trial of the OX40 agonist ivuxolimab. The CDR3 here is CASSLGQGTEAFF. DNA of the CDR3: TGTGCCAGCAGTTTGGGACAGGGTACTGAAGCTTTCTTT.